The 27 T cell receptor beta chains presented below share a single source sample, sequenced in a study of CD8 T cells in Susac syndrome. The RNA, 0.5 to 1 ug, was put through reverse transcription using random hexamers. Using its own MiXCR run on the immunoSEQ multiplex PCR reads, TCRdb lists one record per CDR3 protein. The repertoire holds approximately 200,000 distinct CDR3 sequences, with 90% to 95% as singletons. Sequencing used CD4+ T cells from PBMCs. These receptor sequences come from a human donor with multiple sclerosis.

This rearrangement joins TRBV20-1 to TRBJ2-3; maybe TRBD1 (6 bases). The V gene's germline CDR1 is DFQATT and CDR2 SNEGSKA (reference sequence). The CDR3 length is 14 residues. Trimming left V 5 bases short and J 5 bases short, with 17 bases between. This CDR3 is CSASRDMEGDTQYF. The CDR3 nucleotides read TGCAGTGCTTCCCGGGACATGGAAGGAGATACGCAGTATTTT.

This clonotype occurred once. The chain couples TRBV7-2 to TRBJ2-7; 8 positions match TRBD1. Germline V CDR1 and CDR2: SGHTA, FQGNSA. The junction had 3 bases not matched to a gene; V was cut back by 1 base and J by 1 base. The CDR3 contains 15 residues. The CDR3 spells CASSLGGTGSYEQYF. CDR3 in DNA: TGTGCCAGCAGCTTAGGGGGGACAGGTTCCTACGAGCAGTACTTC. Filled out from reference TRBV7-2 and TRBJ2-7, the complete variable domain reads GAGVSQSPSNKVTEKGKDVELRCDPISGHTALYWYRQSLGQGLEFLIYFQGNSAPDKSGLPSDRFSAERTGGSVSTLTIQRTQQEDSAVYLCASSLGGTGSYEQYFGPGTRLTVT.

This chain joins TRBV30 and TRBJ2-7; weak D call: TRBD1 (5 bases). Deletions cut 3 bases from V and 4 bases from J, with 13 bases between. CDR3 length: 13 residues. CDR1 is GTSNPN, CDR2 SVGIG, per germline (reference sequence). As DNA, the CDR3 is TGTGCCTGGAGCCTTCTAGGGGCATACGAGCAGTACTTC. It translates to CAWSLLGAYEQYF.

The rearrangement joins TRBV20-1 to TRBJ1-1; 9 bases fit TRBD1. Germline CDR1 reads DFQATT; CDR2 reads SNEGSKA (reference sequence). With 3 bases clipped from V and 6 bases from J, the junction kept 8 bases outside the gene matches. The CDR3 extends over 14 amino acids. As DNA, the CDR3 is TGCAGTGCTAGTAGGGGACAGGGTAGGCCTGAAGCTTTCTTT. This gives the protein CSASRGQGRPEAFF.

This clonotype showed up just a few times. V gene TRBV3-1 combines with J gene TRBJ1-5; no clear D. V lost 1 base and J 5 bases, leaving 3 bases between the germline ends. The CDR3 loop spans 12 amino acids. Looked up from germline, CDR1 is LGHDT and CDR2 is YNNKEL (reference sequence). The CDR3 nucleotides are TGTGCCAGCAGCCAAGGGGATCAGCCCCAGCATTTT. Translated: CASSQGDQPQHF.

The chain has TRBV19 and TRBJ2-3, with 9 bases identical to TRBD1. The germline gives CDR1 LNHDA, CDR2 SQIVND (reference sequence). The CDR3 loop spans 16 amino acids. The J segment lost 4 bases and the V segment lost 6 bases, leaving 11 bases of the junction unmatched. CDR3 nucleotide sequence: TGTGCCAGTAGGAGTGCCGGGACAGGGACGTCAGATACGCAGTATTTT. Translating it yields CASRSAGTGTSDTQYF.

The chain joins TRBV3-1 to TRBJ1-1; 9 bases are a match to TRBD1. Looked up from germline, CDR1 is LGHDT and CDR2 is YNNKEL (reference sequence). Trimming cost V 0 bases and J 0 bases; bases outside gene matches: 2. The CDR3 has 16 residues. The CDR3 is CASSQEGTGMNTEAFF. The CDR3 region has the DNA TGTGCCAGCAGCCAAGAAGGGACAGGGATGAACACTGAAGCTTTCTTT.

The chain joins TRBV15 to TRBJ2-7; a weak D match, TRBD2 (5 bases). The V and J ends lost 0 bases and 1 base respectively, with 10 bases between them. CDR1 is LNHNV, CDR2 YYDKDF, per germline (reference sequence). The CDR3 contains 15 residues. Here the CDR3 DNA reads TGTGCCACCAGCAGAGATACGGGATGGTCCTACGAGCAGTACTTC. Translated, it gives CATSRDTGWSYEQYF.

The CDR3 region is CASSSALYNEQFF. CDR3 nucleotides: TGTGCCAGCAGTTCCGCCCTATACAATGAGCAGTTCTTC. The chain combines TRBV27 with TRBJ2-1; no firm D call. Trimming removed 4 bases at V and 4 bases at J, with 8 bases between. The CDR3 is 13 amino acids. CDR1 is MNHEY and CDR2 is SMNVEV in the germline V gene (reference sequence).

The CDR3 is CSARDPGGKGQPQHF. CDR3 DNA: TGCAGTGCTAGAGATCCGGGCGGCAAAGGACAGCCCCAGCATTTT. This chain links TRBV20-1 with TRBJ1-5, with D unclear. The germline CDR1 and CDR2 sequences are DFQATT and SNEGSKA (reference sequence). Trimming took off 0 bases at V and 7 bases at J, with 16 bases between the two ends. The CDR3 runs to 15 residues.

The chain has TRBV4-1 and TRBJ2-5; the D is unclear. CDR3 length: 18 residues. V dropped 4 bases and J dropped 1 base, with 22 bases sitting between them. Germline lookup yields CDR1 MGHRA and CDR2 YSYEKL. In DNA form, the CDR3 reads TGCGCCAGCAGCCGCACCAAGTGGGAAACAACTCCCCAAGAGACCCAGTACTTC. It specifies CASSRTKWETTPQETQYF.

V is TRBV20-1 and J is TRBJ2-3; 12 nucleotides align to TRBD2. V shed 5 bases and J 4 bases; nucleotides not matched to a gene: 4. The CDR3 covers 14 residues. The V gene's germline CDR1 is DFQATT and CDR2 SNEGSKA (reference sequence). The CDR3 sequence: CSAASGGEADTQYF. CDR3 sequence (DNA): TGCAGTGCTGCTAGCGGGGGGGAGGCAGATACGCAGTATTTT.

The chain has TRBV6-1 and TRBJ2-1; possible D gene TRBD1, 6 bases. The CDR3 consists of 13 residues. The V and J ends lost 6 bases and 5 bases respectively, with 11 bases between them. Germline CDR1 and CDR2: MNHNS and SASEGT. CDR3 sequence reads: CASRATGNNEQFF. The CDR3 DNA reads TGTGCCAGCAGGGCTACAGGGAACAATGAGCAGTTCTTC.

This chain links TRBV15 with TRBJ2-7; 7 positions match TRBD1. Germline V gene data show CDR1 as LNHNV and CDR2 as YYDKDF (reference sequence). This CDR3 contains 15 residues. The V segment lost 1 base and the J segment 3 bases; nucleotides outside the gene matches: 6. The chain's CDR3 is CATSRARTGSYEQYF. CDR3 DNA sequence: TGTGCCACCAGCAGAGCTCGGACAGGAAGCTACGAGCAGTACTTC.

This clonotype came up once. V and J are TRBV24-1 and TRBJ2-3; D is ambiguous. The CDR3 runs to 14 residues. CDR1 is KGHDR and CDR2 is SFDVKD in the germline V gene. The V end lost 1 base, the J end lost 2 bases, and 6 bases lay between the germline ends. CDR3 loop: CATSDFGDTDTQYF. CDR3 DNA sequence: TGTGCCACCAGTGATTTCGGTGACACAGATACGCAGTATTTT.

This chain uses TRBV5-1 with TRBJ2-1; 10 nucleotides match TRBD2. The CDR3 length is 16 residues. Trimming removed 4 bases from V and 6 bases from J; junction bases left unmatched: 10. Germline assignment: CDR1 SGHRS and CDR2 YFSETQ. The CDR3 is CASSTPSGSATNEQFF. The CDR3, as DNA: TGCGCCAGCAGCACCCCTAGCGGGAGCGCTACCAATGAGCAGTTCTTC. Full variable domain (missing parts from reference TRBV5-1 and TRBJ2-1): KAGVTQTPRYLIKTRGQQVTLSCSPISGHRSVSWYQQTPGQGLQFLFEYFSETQRNKGNFPGRFSGRQFSNSRSEMNVSTLELGDSALYLCASSTPSGSATNEQFFGPGTRLTVL.

Here the CDR3 reads CASSPYDNEQFF. The CDR3, as DNA: TGTGCCAGCAGCCCCTATGACAATGAGCAGTTCTTC. V gene TRBV3-1 combines with J gene TRBJ2-1; D gene uncertain. Trimming removed 4 bases at V and 5 bases at J, with 6 bases between. The CDR3 extends over 12 amino acids. Germline CDR1 is LGHDT and CDR2 is YNNKEL (reference sequence).

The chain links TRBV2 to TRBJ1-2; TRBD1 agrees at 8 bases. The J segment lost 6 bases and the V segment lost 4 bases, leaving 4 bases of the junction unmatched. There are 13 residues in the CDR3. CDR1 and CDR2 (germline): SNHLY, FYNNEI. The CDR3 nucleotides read TGTGCCAGCAGTGGGGGACAGGAGGATGGCTACACCTTC. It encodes CASSGGQEDGYTF.

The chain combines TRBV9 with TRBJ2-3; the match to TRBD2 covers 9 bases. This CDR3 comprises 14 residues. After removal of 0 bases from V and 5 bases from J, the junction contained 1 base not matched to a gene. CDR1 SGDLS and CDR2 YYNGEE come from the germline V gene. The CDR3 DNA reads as TGTGCCAGCAGCGTAGGGCGGGAGGGAGATACGCAGTATTTT. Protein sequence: CASSVGREGDTQYF.

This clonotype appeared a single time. CDR3 coding DNA: TGCAGCACGACCCGCCTAACGAACACCGGGGAGCTGTTTTTT. It yields the protein CSTTRLTNTGELFF. The chain has TRBV29-1 and TRBJ2-2; D gene uncertain. Trimming removed 8 bases at V and 0 bases at J, with 13 bases between. The germline CDR1 and CDR2 sequences are SQVTM and ANQGSEA. The CDR3 loop spans 14 amino acids.

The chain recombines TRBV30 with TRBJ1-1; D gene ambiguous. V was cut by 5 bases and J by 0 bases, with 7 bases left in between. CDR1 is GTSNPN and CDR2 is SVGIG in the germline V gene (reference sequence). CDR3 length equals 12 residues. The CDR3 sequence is CAWSTVNTEAFF. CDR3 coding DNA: TGTGCCTGGTCAACAGTGAACACTGAAGCTTTCTTT.

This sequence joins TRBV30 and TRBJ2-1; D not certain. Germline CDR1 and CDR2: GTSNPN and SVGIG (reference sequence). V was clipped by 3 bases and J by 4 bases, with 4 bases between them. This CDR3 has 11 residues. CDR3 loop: CAWSLYNEQFF. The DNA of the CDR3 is TGTGCCTGGAGCCTTTACAATGAGCAGTTCTTC.

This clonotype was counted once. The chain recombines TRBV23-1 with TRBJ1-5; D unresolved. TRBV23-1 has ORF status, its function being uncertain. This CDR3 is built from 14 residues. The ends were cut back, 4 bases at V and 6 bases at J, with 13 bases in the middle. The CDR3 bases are TGCGCCAGCAGTCTCCCCGGAGGAGGTCAGCCCCAGCATTTT. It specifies CASSLPGGGQPQHF.

The CDR3 loop reads CASSYPGSGYTF. In DNA form, the CDR3 reads TGCGCCAGCAGCTACCCGGGCAGCGGCTACACCTTC. J is TRBJ1-2 and V is TRBV5-1; D unclear. V lost 3 bases to trimming and J lost 8 bases, with 11 bases between them. The CDR3 totals 12 residues. Germline CDR1 reads SGHRS; CDR2 reads YFSETQ.

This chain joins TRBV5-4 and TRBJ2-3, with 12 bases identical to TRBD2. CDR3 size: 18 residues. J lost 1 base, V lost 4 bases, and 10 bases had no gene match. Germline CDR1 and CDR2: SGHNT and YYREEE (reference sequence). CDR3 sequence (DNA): TGTGCCAGCAGCCCGGGACTAGCGGGCACCCGGCGCACAGATACGCAGTATTTT. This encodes CASSPGLAGTRRTDTQYF.

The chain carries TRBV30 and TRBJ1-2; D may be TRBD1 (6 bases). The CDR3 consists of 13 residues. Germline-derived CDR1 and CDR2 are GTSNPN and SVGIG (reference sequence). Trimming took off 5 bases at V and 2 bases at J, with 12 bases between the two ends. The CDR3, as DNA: TGTGCCTGGGCACAGGGAATGAACTATGGCTACACCTTC. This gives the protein CAWAQGMNYGYTF.

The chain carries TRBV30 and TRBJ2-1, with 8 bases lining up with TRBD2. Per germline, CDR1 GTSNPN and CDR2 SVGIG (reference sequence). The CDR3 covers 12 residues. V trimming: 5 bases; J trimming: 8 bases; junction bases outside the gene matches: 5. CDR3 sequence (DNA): TGTGCCTGGGGGAGCGGGGGTTATGAGCAGTTCTTC. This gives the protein CAWGSGGYEQFF. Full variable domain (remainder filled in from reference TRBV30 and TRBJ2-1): SQTIHQWPATLVQPVGSPLSLECTVEGTSNPNLYWYRQAAGRGLQLLFYSVGIGQISSEVPQNLSASRPQDRQFILSSKKLLLSDSGFYLCAWGSGGYEQFFGPGTRLTVL.